This T cell receptor beta chain is drawn from a study of T cell repertoires in cytomegalovirus infection. About the study: Used in the study were CMV epitopes, some recently identified and HLA-C-restricted, others well-studied and HLA-B-restricted. CMV infection together with matching HLA type was indicated by public TCR beta signatures. Findings of the study overall: CMV-specific TCR beta clonotypes restricted by HLA-C were the ones dominating the ex vivo response.

The V gene lost 1 base and the J gene lost 3 bases, with 13 bases spanning the gap. Germline V CDR1 and CDR2: SGHTA, FQGNSA. The CDR3 is 15 residues long. One entry per CDR3 protein, called by TCRdb with MiXCR from the reads. The table shows a few hundred thousand distinct CDR3 sequences, with 40% occurring only once. This clonotype was found once. The target antigen is unknown. V gene TRBV7-2 combines with J gene TRBJ2-7; possibly TRBD2 for D (6 bases). The TCR was taken from a human donor in good health (CMV status not recorded). Some clones in this sample may be carry-over from other donors' samples. The material was cultured PBMCs, obtained from culture after CMV antigen stimulation. In nucleotides, the CDR3 is TGTGCCAGCAGCTTAGACGGCGGGGTTTTCTACGAGCAGTACTTC. Protein product: CASSLDGGVFYEQYF.